The rows below give T cell receptor beta chains drawn from one sample of a study of monozygotic twins with inflammatory bowel disease. TCRdb reanalyzed the 5' RACE reads, giving one entry per CDR3 protein sequence and no DNA. The sample yields 85,000 to 110,000 distinct CDR3 sequences, of which the top ten take up more than 1.5%. The sample consisted of blood. The receptors were gathered from a human donor with ulcerative colitis or Crohn's disease, or a healthy co-twin of an affected twin (not recorded which). Both conserved end residues are part of each CDR3. The order of the fields is V gene, J gene, CDR3 protein.

TRBV6-2/TRBV6-3,TRBJ1-5,CASTRQGSNQPQHF
TRBV5-1,TRBJ2-1,CASSALGDEQFF
TRBV3-1,TRBJ1-5,CASSQAPQGAGNQPQHF
TRBV27,TRBJ1-1,CASSSSGQGNTEAFF
TRBV9,TRBJ2-5,CASSVRQTYQETQYF
TRBV20-1,TRBJ2-7,CSALRQGRSYEQYF
TRBV20-1,TRBJ1-5,CSASRQNSNQPQHF
TRBV7-2,TRBJ2-7,CASSFFPGRAYEQYF
TRBV20-1,TRBJ2-3,CSARSSGGAEDTQYF
TRBV19,TRBJ1-5,CATTREGGNQPQHF
TRBV10-3,TRBJ2-1,CAISDPGEQFF
TRBV28,TRBJ2-1,CASSSVRTSYNEQFF
TRBV20-1,TRBJ1-2,CSAWTGGSLDGYTF
TRBV19,TRBJ2-3,CASKDRGGSTDTQYF
TRBV10-1,TRBJ2-7,CASSRSCWQYF
TRBV7-2,TRBJ2-7,CASSSLTRDYEQYF
TRBV12-3/TRBV12-4,TRBJ1-3,CASRIIDLDSGNTIYF